This T cell receptor (beta chain) is drawn from a study of cytomegalovirus exposure and HLA in healthy donors. Losses at the gene ends were 9 bases for V and 3 bases for J; bases not matched to a gene: 1. This CDR3 has 12 amino acids. The germline V gene encodes CDR1 MNHNS and CDR2 SASEGT. Use of 60 Vbeta and 13 Jbeta primers characterized the PCR. Profiling relied on immunoSEQ multiplex PCR, and the TCRdb table lists in-frame clones only, not all of them. The repertoire consists of 100,000 to 150,000 clones, with 80% occurring once and the leading ten covering roughly 9.6%. The sequencing sample was made of PBMCs. This TCR derives from a man aged 25 to 40 in good health and CMV-seropositive. The chain carries TRBV6-1 and TRBJ2-7; TRBD2 matches 11 bases. CDR3 DNA sequence: TGTGCCAGTGGACTAGCGGGCTACGAGCAGTACTTC. It specifies CASGLAGYEQYF.